The 12 T cell receptor beta chains presented below share a single source sample, sequenced in a study of OX40 agonist ivuxolimab in advanced cancers. The table came from immunoSEQ multiplex PCR; TCRdb's copy has only in-frame clones and leaves some out. This sample has about 73,000 clones, with approximately 90% found just once. Sample: CD4+ or CD8+ T cells sorted from blood, taken in a trial of the OX40 agonist ivuxolimab. The receptor source for this set is an adult with an advanced solid tumor such as melanoma, head and neck, liver or kidney cancer.

The chain recombines TRBV29-1 with TRBJ2-5; D call uncertain. Trimming stripped 2 bases from V and 2 bases from J, with 9 bases between. This CDR3 comprises 13 residues. Germline V gene sequence: CDR1 SQVTM, CDR2 ANQGSEA. The CDR3 DNA follows: TGCAGCGTTGAAATAATTGCGCAAGAGACCCAGTACTTC. Its protein product is CSVEIIAQETQYF.

The chain has TRBV2 and TRBJ2-1, with D unresolved. This CDR3 is built from 13 residues. The V gene lost 0 bases and the J gene lost 8 bases, with 8 bases spanning the gap. Per the germline V gene, CDR1 is SNHLY and CDR2 is FYNNEI. The CDR3 reads CASSEASSDEQFF. The CDR3 DNA sequence: TGTGCCAGCAGTGAAGCTAGCTCGGATGAGCAGTTCTTC.

The gene calls are TRBV7-6 and TRBJ2-7; 12 bases are a match to TRBD1. The CDR3 totals 15 residues. V lost 1 base and J lost 5; bases outside the gene matches: 3. From germline, CDR1 is SGHVS and CDR2 FNYEAQ. As DNA, the CDR3 is TGTGCCAGCAGCTTAGTCGGGACAGGGGGCGACGAGCAGTACTTC. Translating gives CASSLVGTGGDEQYF.

The chain employs TRBV29-1 and TRBJ1-2; 8 bases line up with TRBD1. The CDR3 sequence is 13 residues long. Germline CDR1 is SQVTM and CDR2 is ANQGSEA. Germline trimming cut 5 bases from V and 5 bases from J; bases unmatched to any gene: 7. The DNA of the CDR3 is TGCAGCGTTTCTACTACAGGGGGATATGGCTACACCTTC. Translation: CSVSTTGGYGYTF.

V is TRBV29-1 and J is TRBJ2-6, with 8 bases aligning to TRBD1. Germline values: CDR1 SQVTM, CDR2 ANQGSEA. CDR3 length equals 16 residues. With V trimmed by 3 bases and J by 1 base, 5 bases remained unmatched. CDR3 protein: CSVEVRGLSGANVLTF. For the CDR3, the DNA is TGCAGCGTTGAGGTCAGGGGGCTTTCTGGGGCCAACGTCCTGACTTTC.

V and J are TRBV6-1 and TRBJ2-2; no clear D gene. Germline V gene sequence: CDR1 MNHNS, CDR2 SASEGT. This CDR3 region has 13 residues. Trimming left V 3 bases short and J 4 bases short, with 6 bases between. The CDR3 sequence is CASSEKLTGELFF. The DNA of the CDR3 is TGTGCCAGCAGTGAGAAGCTCACCGGGGAGCTGTTTTTT.

This clone was observed a single time. V and J are TRBV9 and TRBJ2-2; D is tentatively TRBD1 or TRBD2 (5 bases each). Germline values: CDR1 SGDLS, CDR2 YYNGEE. The CDR3 runs to 14 residues. Trimming took off 9 bases at V and 1 base at J, with 13 bases between the two ends. The CDR3 reads CANRMRGNTGELFF. The CDR3 nucleotides read TGTGCCAACCGGATGAGGGGGAACACCGGGGAGCTGTTTTTT. The full variable domain, completed using reference TRBV9 and TRBJ2-2, is DSGVTQTPKHLITATGQRVTLRCSPRSGDLSVYWYQQSLDQGLQFLIQYYNGEERAKGNILERFSAQQFPDLHSELNLSSLELGDSALYFCANRMRGNTGELFFGEGSRLTVL.

The CDR3 loop is CASSGQGYSNQPQHF. CDR3 bases: TGTGCCAGCAGTGGACAAGGATATAGCAATCAGCCCCAGCATTTT. The chain is built from TRBV6-1 and TRBJ1-5, with D unclear. V was clipped by 4 bases and J by 0 bases, with 10 bases between them. The CDR3 is 15 amino acids. The V gene's germline CDR1 is MNHNS and CDR2 SASEGT.

V gene TRBV19 combines with J gene TRBJ1-5, with 8 bases aligning to TRBD1. CDR1 and CDR2 from the germline V gene are LNHDA and SQIVND (reference sequence). The CDR3 has 14 amino acids. V was pared by 5 bases and J by 8 bases, with 8 bases of the junction left unmatched. CDR3 loop: CASSPDRGLEPQHF. CDR3 coding DNA: TGTGCCAGTAGTCCAGACAGGGGCTTAGAGCCCCAGCATTTT.

The chain has TRBV19 and TRBJ1-5; 7 nucleotides line up with TRBD1. This CDR3 region has 15 residues. J was trimmed by 5 bases and V by 3 bases; bases with no gene match: 7. CDR1 is LNHDA and CDR2 is SQIVND in the germline V gene (reference sequence). The CDR3 bases are TGTGCCAGTAGTATCGGGGGACAGTATCATCAGCCCCAGCATTTT. Its translation is CASSIGGQYHQPQHF.

This chain uses TRBV6-6 with TRBJ2-1; 10 bases align to TRBD2. Germline V CDR1 and CDR2: MNHNY, SVGAGI (reference sequence). There are 16 residues in the CDR3. Trimming at V came to 2 bases and at J to 10 bases, leaving 11 bases not matched to a gene. CDR3 amino acids: CASSYPLSGRAGEQFF. CDR3 sequence (DNA): TGTGCCAGCAGTTACCCCTTAAGCGGGAGGGCCGGGGAGCAGTTCTTC.

The CDR3 bases are TGTGCCAGCAGCTTAGAGGGGACAGTTACCTACGAGCAGTACTTC. It is translated as CASSLEGTVTYEQYF. The chain employs TRBV11-2 and TRBJ2-7; 7 bases match TRBD1. The germline CDR1 and CDR2 sequences are SGHAT and FQNNGV. CDR3 size: 15 residues. V lost 0 bases, J lost 2 bases, and 4 bases stayed unmatched. The full variable domain, its missing parts supplied by reference TRBV11-2 and TRBJ2-7, is EAGVAQSPRYKIIEKRQSVAFWCNPISGHATLYWYQQILGQGPKLLIQFQNNGVVDDSQLPKDRFSAERLKGVDSTLKIQPAKLEDSAVYLCASSLEGTVTYEQYFGPGTRLTVT.